This TCR beta chain is from a study of T cell changes during pregnancy in multiple sclerosis. Per germline, CDR1 MNHEY and CDR2 SMNVEV (reference sequence). CDR3 length: 15 residues. V shed 2 bases, J shed 5 bases, and the junction held 3 bases outside the gene matches. The table came from immunoSEQ multiplex PCR; TCRdb's copy has only in-frame clones and leaves some out. This table has about 30,000 clones, 90% appearing once. The genes are TRBV27 and TRBJ2-1; 10 bases match TRBD2. This sequence originates from a female donor with multiple sclerosis, enrolled in a pregnancy study. The sequencing here drew on CD8+ T cells from peripheral blood mononuclear cells, taken in the second trimester of pregnancy. The CDR3 reads CASSLIGLADNEQFF. The CDR3 DNA is TGTGCCAGCAGTTTAATAGGACTAGCGGACAATGAGCAGTTCTTC.